The clone carrying this TCR beta chain has more than one count but fewer than ten. The antigen is not known. This CDR3 region has 16 residues. Trimming pared 2 bases from V and 2 bases from J, leaving 15 bases between. The germline V gene encodes CDR1 SQVTM and CDR2 ANQGSEA. Three rounds of nested PCR, following a modified ARM-PCR protocol, produced the TCRbeta library. TCRdb analysed the multiplex PCR reads with MiXCR anew, one entry per CDR3 protein. The repertoire holds 65,000 to 90,000 distinct CDR3 sequences, 65% to 75% seen once, with around an eighth in the top ten. This specimen belongs to a study of tumor and adjacent non-tumor tissue in lung cancer. The overall study: Samples averaged approximately 4.2 million productive TCRbeta reads each.

Broader study findings: Tumor tissue had significantly higher TCR diversity than normal lung.

This sample's RNA came from whole unsorted tissue. The sequence was obtained from a woman in her 70s with non-small cell lung cancer. Sequencing was carried out using lung tumor tissue. The chain is built from TRBV29-1 and TRBJ2-2; D is perhaps TRBD2 (6 bases). In nucleotides, the CDR3 is TGCAGCGTTGAAAGGGTCGGGAGAGGTAACACCGGGGAGCTGTTTTTT. Its translation is CSVERVGRGNTGELFF.